Listed here are 2 T cell receptor beta chains from one sample, sequenced in a study of blood T cell repertoires in COVID-19. Here immunoSEQ multiplex PCR was the method, and the copy in TCRdb shows in-frame clones only, minus some. Found here are 60,000 to 80,000 clones, 85% of them singletons; the top ten hold approximately 23%. Sequencing input: peripheral blood. The receptors derive from a man aged 45 to 65 with acute or convalescent COVID-19.

The V gene is TRBV6-5, the J gene TRBJ1-2; maybe TRBD1 (5 bases). With 0 bases removed from V and 14 bases from J, the gap between germline ends came to 13 bases. This CDR3 region has 12 residues. Germline V gives CDR1 MNHEY, CDR2 SVGAGI. In nucleotides, the CDR3 is TGTGCCAGCAGTTACTCGGGGACTCAGATGACCTTC. Its protein is CASSYSGTQMTF.

This rearrangement joins TRBV7-9 to TRBJ2-2, with 7 bases fitting TRBD2. The J segment lost 5 bases and the V segment lost 2 bases, leaving 5 bases of the junction unmatched. The CDR3 covers 15 residues. Germline CDR1 SEHNR, CDR2 FQNEAQ (reference sequence). CDR3 DNA sequence: TGTGCCAGCAGCTTATCGGCAGCGGGGACCGGGGAGCTGTTTTTT. It is translated as CASSLSAAGTGELFF.